This TCR beta chain was observed in a study of Tregs in tolerant kidney transplant recipients. General study findings and limits: Activated donor B cell expansion appeared to reveal the most relevant donor-specific TCRbeta repertoire. Biological reproducibility was not directly addressed, but technical replication error appeared minimal. The small number of patients limits these findings pending further validation.

Libraries were prepared by immunoSEQ multiplex PCR; TCRdb keeps only in-frame clonotypes and omits some of them. The data hold roughly 80,000 clones, with about 98% observed a single time. V lost 3 bases and J 1 base, leaving 12 bases between the germline ends. CDR1 and CDR2 (germline): GTSNPN, SVGIG (reference sequence). There are 14 residues in the CDR3. In the case of this clone: The antigen is unknown.

This receptor was taken from a human donor who received a combined kidney and bone marrow transplant. The chain employs TRBV30 and TRBJ1-1, with D perhaps matching TRBD1 (5 bases). This specimen was CD4+ T cells from blood, taken before the transplant. CDR3 in DNA: TGTGCCTGGAGCTTCCTGACAGCGAACACTGAAGCTTTCTTT. As protein: CAWSFLTANTEAFF.